These T cell receptor beta chains were read from a single sample in a study of blood T cell repertoires in COVID-19. The table came from immunoSEQ multiplex PCR; TCRdb's copy has only in-frame clones and leaves some out. Of about 350,000 clones listed, roughly 84% are singletons. Source material: PBMCs or T cells enriched from blood (not recorded which). The receptors originated from a woman in her thirties who had recovered from COVID-19. Each CDR3 is given without its conserved first and last residue.

TRBJ2-7,TRBV7-6,14,ASSPVPGTGGDEQY
TRBJ1-5,TRBV7-2,15,ASSLAGTGASNQPQH
TRBJ2-5,TRBV7-6,15,ASSSPGLAGGFETQY
TRBJ2-3,TRBV5-1,14,ASSLAEAGPTDTQY
TRBJ2-1,TRBV5-1,14,ASSPRGQGSYNEQF
TRBJ1-2,TRBV25-1,9,ASTANYGYT
TRBJ2-3,TRBV10-3,15,AISESLSGGAADTQY
TRBJ1-1,TRBV9,12,ASSVGAGGPEAF
TRBJ2-3,TRBV14,13,ASSQVLGRSNTQY
TRBJ2-3,TRBV6-5,11,ASKASGTDTQY
TRBJ2-1,TRBV5-4,14,ASSLVGGGALNEQF
TRBJ2-7,TRBV6-6,12,ASSYSGGGAEQY
TRBJ1-2,TRBV27,12,ASTGRGGLYGYT
TRBJ2-1,TRBV6-2/TRBV6-3,16,ASSYSWPASPLQGEQF
TRBJ1-2,TRBV3-1/TRBV3-2,13,ASSDPGTVNYGYT
TRBJ2-1,TRBV5-1,14,ASSFLWTGGTDEQF
TRBJ2-5,TRBV15,12,ATSRVGTEETQY
TRBJ2-7,TRBV28,10,ASGGQSYEQY
TRBJ2-5,TRBV9,15,ASSVILFWRGQETQY
TRBJ1-6,TRBV7-9,10,ASSPGGSPLH
TRBJ2-3,TRBV7-2,14,ASSRAQAGGTDTQY
TRBJ2-1,TRBV7-2,14,ASSLGGRGGAYEQF
TRBJ1-6,TRBV28,13,ASSLSTGGNSPLH
TRBJ1-5,TRBV13,12,ASSRREGNQPQH
TRBJ2-2,TRBV9,11,ASSTKNTGELF
TRBJ1-6,TRBV4-1,15,ASSQDLSGQGTPPLH
TRBJ2-7,TRBV7-2,14,ASSLAPGQGSSEQY
TRBJ2-7,TRBV30,11,AWSGGGQGQQY
TRBJ1-4,TRBV28,9,ASSLTGVLF
TRBJ1-2,TRBV28,12,ASSLGGSNYGYT
TRBJ1-3,TRBV7-2,13,ASSLVVRTGNTIY
TRBJ1-5,TRBV6-5,13,ASTPRQGSNQPQH
TRBJ2-4,TRBV5-6,13,ASSHATGMVNIQY
TRBJ2-3,TRBV10-1,13,ASNSGQSAQDTQY
TRBJ1-4,TRBV24-1,13,ATSDGEGGREKLF
TRBJ2-5,TRBV4-1,14,ASSQGGGGGEETQY
TRBJ1-2,TRBV13,15,ASSRARDRGPYYGYT
TRBJ1-2,TRBV7-2,13,ASSSSDRRSYGYT
TRBJ2-1,TRBV11-3,16,ASSLGPSGGSRGNEQF
TRBJ1-1,TRBV28,13,ASSLRGLRLTEAF
TRBJ1-5,TRBV2,13,ASSEDGVSNQPQH
TRBJ2-1,TRBV5-1,12,ASSFSGVDNEQF